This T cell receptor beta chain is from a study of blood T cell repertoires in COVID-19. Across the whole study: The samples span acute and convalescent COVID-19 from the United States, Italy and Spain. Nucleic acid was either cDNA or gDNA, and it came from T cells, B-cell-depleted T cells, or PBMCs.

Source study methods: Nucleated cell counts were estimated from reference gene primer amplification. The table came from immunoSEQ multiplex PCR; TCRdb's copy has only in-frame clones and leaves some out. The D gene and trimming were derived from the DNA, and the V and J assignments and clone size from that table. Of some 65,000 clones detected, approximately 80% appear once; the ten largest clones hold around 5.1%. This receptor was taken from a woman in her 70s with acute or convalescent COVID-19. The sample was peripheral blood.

The CDR3 loop is CASRLAGGPSLEQYF. In DNA, the CDR3 is TGTGCCAGCAGACTAGCGGGGGGGCCATCTCTGGAGCAGTACTTC. The rearrangement joins TRBV2 to TRBJ2-7; 13 bases agree with TRBD2. Looked up from germline, CDR1 is SNHLY and CDR2 is FYNNEI. The CDR3 covers 15 residues. With V trimmed by 6 bases and J by 7 bases, 9 bases remained unmatched.